This T cell receptor beta chain was observed in a study of cytomegalovirus exposure and HLA in healthy donors. Findings and limits, study-wide: A list of approximately 150 TCR beta chains associated with cytomegalovirus was given.

Germline assignment: CDR1 MNHEY and CDR2 SVGAGI. CDR3 length: 14 residues. V dropped 0 bases and J dropped 4 bases, with 7 bases sitting between them. In the case of this clone: What it binds is not known.

In the PCR, 60 Vbeta and 13 Jbeta primers were used. The protocol was immunoSEQ multiplex PCR, while the TCRdb copy is restricted to in-frame clones and leaves out a portion. The sample gives about 150,000 clones, approximately 88% of which show up once; more than 1% is in the top ten. This chain joins TRBV6-5 and TRBJ1-5; D unclear. This receptor was taken from a boy between 2 and 10 years old in good health and CMV-seronegative. Material: PBMCs. This chain's CDR3 is CASSYSPGNQPQHF. CDR3 DNA sequence: TGTGCCAGCAGTTACTCTCCGGGGAATCAGCCCCAGCATTTT.